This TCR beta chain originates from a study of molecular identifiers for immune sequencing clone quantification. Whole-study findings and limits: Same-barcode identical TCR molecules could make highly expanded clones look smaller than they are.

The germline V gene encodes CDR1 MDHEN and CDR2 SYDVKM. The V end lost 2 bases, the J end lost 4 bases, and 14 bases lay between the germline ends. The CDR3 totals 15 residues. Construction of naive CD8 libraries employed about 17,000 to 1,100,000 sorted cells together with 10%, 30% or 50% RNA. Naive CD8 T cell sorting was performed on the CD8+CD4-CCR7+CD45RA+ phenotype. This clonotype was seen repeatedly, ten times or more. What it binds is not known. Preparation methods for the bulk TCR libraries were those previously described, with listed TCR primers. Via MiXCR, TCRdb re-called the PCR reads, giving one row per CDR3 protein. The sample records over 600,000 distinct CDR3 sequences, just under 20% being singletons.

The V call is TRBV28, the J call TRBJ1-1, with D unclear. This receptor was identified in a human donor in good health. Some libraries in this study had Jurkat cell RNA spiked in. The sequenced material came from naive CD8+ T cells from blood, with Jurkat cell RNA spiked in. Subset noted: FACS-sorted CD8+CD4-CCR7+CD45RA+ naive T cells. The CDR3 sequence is CASSLIGTESTEAFF. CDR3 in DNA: TGTGCCAGCAGTTTAATAGGCACGGAGAGCACTGAAGCTTTCTTT.